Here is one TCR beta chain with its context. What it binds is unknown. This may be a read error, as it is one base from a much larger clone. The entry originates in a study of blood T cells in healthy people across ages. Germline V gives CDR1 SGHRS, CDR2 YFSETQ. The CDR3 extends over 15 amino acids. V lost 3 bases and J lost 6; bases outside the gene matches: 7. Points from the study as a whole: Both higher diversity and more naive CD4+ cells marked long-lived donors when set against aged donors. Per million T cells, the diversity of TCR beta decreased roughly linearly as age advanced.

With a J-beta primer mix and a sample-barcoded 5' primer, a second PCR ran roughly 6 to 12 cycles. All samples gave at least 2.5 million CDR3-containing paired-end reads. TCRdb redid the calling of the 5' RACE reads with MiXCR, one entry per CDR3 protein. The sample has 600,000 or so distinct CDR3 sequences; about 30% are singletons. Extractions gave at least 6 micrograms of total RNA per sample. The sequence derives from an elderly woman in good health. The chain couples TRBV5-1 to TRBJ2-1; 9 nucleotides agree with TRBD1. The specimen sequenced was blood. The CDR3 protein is CASSYTGQGCNEQFF. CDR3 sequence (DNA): TGCGCCAGCAGCTACACGGGACAGGGTTGCAATGAGCAGTTCTTC. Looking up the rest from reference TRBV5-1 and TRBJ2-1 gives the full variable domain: KAGVTQTPRYLIKTRGQQVTLSCSPISGHRSVSWYQQTPGQGLQFLFEYFSETQRNKGNFPGRFSGRQFSNSRSEMNVSTLELGDSALYLCASSYTGQGCNEQFFGPGTRLTVL.